This passage covers 14 T cell receptor beta chains from one sample sequenced in a study of human T cells and chemical hapten exposure. Time point indicated: pre-sensitization, week 0. Noted treatment: therapeutic diphenylcyclopropenone sensitization with weekly scalp DPC. TCRdb reanalysed the RACE reads using MiXCR and keeps one entry per CDR3 protein. The table shows about 180,000 distinct CDR3 sequences, with roughly 30% occurring only once. The sample was whole blood, taken in connection with sensitization to the hapten diphenylcyclopropenone (DPC). These receptor sequences come from a woman in her thirties with alopecia areata. Some clones in this sample may be carry-over from other donors' samples.

This clonotype has at least ten counts. The chain uses TRBV12-3 or TRBV12-4 and TRBJ1-1; D uncertain. V shed 10 bases and J shed 1 base, with 13 bases lying between them. CDR3 length: 13 residues. This chain's CDR3 is CATIIGSNTEAFF. CDR3 DNA sequence: TGTGCCACCATAATTGGGTCGAACACTGAAGCTTTCTTT.

This clonotype was seen only a few times. The chain uses TRBV10-2 and TRBJ1-4, with D unclear. This CDR3 region has 14 residues. Germline assignment: CDR1 WSHSY and CDR2 SAAADI. The V and J ends lost 0 bases and 3 bases respectively, with 5 bases between them. The CDR3 DNA sequence: TGCGCCAGCAGTGAGTCATCACCTAATGAAAAACTGTTTTTT. It translates to CASSESSPNEKLFF.

The V gene is TRBV7-6, the J gene TRBJ1-1; no reliable D call. Trimming shortened V by 0 bases and J by 3 bases, and 11 bases separated the two germline ends. The CDR3 spans 15 residues. Germline loops: CDR1 SGHVS, CDR2 FNYEAQ. CDR3: CASSLADFSYTEAFF. CDR3 sequence (DNA): TGTGCCAGCAGCTTAGCTGACTTCTCATACACTGAAGCTTTCTTT.

The chain joins TRBV7-2 to TRBJ2-2; possible D gene TRBD1, 6 bases. CDR3 length: 14 amino acids. Trimming removed 1 base from V and 4 bases from J, with 7 bases in between. Germline loops: CDR1 SGHTA, CDR2 FQGNSA. The CDR3 coding sequence is TGTGCCAGCAGCTTAGAGGGGGTCACCGGGGAGCTGTTTTTT. It codes for CASSLEGVTGELFF.

The gene calls are TRBV7-9 and TRBJ2-7; 8 positions agree with TRBD1. Germline CDR1 is SEHNR and CDR2 is FQNEAQ (reference sequence). The CDR3 is 14 amino acids. The J segment lost 1 base and the V segment lost 1 base, leaving 0 bases of the junction unmatched. The CDR3 reads CASSLGTGSYEQYF. The CDR3 bases are TGTGCCAGCAGCTTAGGGACAGGGTCCTACGAGCAGTACTTC.

Only a few counts were recorded for this clonotype. Here the CDR3 DNA reads TGTGCCAGCTCAGGGCTCGGAAACACCATATATTTT. The encoded protein is CASSGLGNTIYF. The J gene is TRBJ1-3, the V gene TRBV18; D is undetermined. Between the trimmed V and J ends, which lost 5 bases and 4 bases, there was a span of 6 bases. There are 12 residues in the CDR3. Germline CDR1 reads KGHSH; CDR2 reads LQKENI.

This clonotype was counted a few times. This chain joins TRBV5-5 and TRBJ1-1, with D unclear. Trimming took 0 bases from V and 5 from J, leaving 11 bases between them. CDR3 size: 14 residues. Germline values: CDR1 SGHKS, CDR2 YYEKEE (reference sequence). CDR3 region: CASSLAGRRTEAFF. The CDR3 region has the DNA TGTGCCAGCAGCTTGGCGGGCAGGCGAACTGAAGCTTTCTTT.

This chain joins TRBV4-3 and TRBJ1-2; the match to TRBD1 covers 9 bases. The CDR3 totals 19 residues. Trimming took 0 bases from V and 4 from J; bases not matched to a gene: 15. The germline V gene encodes CDR1 LGHNA and CDR2 YSLEER. DNA of the CDR3: TGCGCCAGCAGCCAAGATCTTGCCCTTGACAGGGGGGGGCCCTATGGCTACACCTTC. Translating it yields CASSQDLALDRGGPYGYTF.

The genes are TRBV4-3 and TRBJ1-2, with D possibly matching TRBD1 (6 bases). V shed 0 bases and J shed 6 bases, with 11 bases lying between them. Germline lookup yields CDR1 LGHNA and CDR2 YSLEER. The CDR3 is made up of 14 amino acids. The CDR3 loop reads CASSQESRGNGYTF. The CDR3, as DNA: TGCGCCAGCAGCCAAGAGTCCAGGGGCAATGGCTACACCTTC.

This clonotype showed up just a few times. This chain connects TRBV12-3 or TRBV12-4 to TRBJ2-2; D gene uncertain. The CDR3 runs 14 residues. V lost 6 bases to trimming and J lost 3 bases, with 11 bases between them. CDR3 sequence: CASRLTRDTGELFF. The CDR3 bases are TGTGCCAGCAGGCTGACAAGGGACACCGGGGAGCTGTTTTTT.

The table lists this clonotype with a few counts. The genes are TRBV5-1 and TRBJ2-1, with 11 positions matching TRBD2. The CDR3 spans 14 residues. Losses at the gene ends were 4 bases for V and 6 bases for J; bases not matched to a gene: 3. Germline V gene lookup returns CDR1 SGHRS and CDR2 YFSETQ. CDR3 region: CASSRGTSGNEQFF. For the CDR3, the DNA is TGCGCCAGCAGCAGAGGGACTAGCGGCAATGAGCAGTTCTTC. Full variable domain (remainder filled in from reference TRBV5-1 and TRBJ2-1): KAGVTQTPRYLIKTRGQQVTLSCSPISGHRSVSWYQQTPGQGLQFLFEYFSETQRNKGNFPGRFSGRQFSNSRSEMNVSTLELGDSALYLCASSRGTSGNEQFFGPGTRLTVL.

This clonotype was seen more than once but under ten times. The J gene is TRBJ2-7, the V gene TRBV3-1; 8 nucleotides agree with TRBD2. V lost 1 base, J lost 5 bases, and 7 bases stayed unmatched. Germline V gene lookup returns CDR1 LGHDT and CDR2 YNNKEL (reference sequence). This CDR3 is built from 15 residues. Written as DNA, the CDR3 is TGTGCCAGCAGCCAAGCGGGGGGGCGGGCCCACGAGCAGTACTTC. Residues: CASSQAGGRAHEQYF.

The chain recombines TRBV5-6 with TRBJ2-1; no clear D. V was pared by 5 bases and J by 4 bases, with 16 bases between. Germline V lookup: CDR1 SGHDT, CDR2 YYEEEE. The CDR3 length is 15 residues. The CDR3 DNA is TGTGCCAGCAGTGCTGGCTTCTACGATTACAATGAGCAGTTCTTC. Amino acids: CASSAGFYDYNEQFF.

The chain employs TRBV29-1 and TRBJ2-5; perhaps TRBD1 as D (6 bases). The CDR3 has 16 residues. The V gene lost 3 bases and the J gene lost 0 bases, with 17 bases spanning the gap. Germline V gene lookup returns CDR1 SQVTM and CDR2 ANQGSEA. The CDR3 nucleotides are TGCAGCGTTGAGAAACTGGACAGCTCGAACCAAGAGACCCAGTACTTC. Translation: CSVEKLDSSNQETQYF.